Listed here are 24 T cell receptor beta chains from one sample, sequenced in a study of blood T cell repertoires in COVID-19. TCRdb keeps only in-frame clones here, not all; method: immunoSEQ multiplex PCR. The table records around 150,000 clones, roughly 80% of them present only once. Sequencing was carried out using peripheral blood. The receptors here all came from a man aged 70-80 years with acute or convalescent COVID-19.

The genes are TRBV6-2 or TRBV6-3 and TRBJ1-4; D remains ambiguous. Between the trimmed V and J ends, which lost 4 bases and 10 bases, there was a span of 13 bases. Germline-derived CDR1 and CDR2 are MNHEY and SVGEGT. The CDR3 is made up of 13 amino acids. The CDR3 spells CASSSPPFGKLFF. The DNA of the CDR3 is TGTGCCAGCAGTTCACCGCCTTTCGGAAAACTGTTTTTT.

This sequence joins TRBV2 and TRBJ2-7; 10 bases match TRBD2. The V and J ends lost 8 bases and 3 bases, in that order; junction bases with no gene match: 7. The CDR3 has 14 residues. Germline loops: CDR1 SNHLY, CDR2 FYNNEI. The CDR3 DNA follows: TGTGCCAGCGGGTCTAGCGGGAGCGGCTACGAGCAGTACTTC. This gives the protein CASGSSGSGYEQYF.

The chain is built from TRBV10-1 and TRBJ2-1; 9 bases agree with TRBD1. The CDR3 runs to 13 residues. The germline V gene encodes CDR1 WNHNN and CDR2 SYGVQD (reference sequence). V was pared by 5 bases and J by 6 bases, with 2 bases of the junction left unmatched. The CDR3 here is CASSRDRVNEQFF. As DNA, the CDR3 is TGCGCCAGCAGTCGGGACAGGGTCAATGAGCAGTTCTTC.

The rearrangement uses TRBV21-1 and TRBJ2-5; the table's D call of TRBD2 was not tested on the DNA. TRBV21-1 is given as a pseudogene. This CDR3 spans 16 amino acids. Here the CDR3 DNA reads TGTGCCAGCAGCGTCGGGACTCCCCAAGGCCAAGAGACCCAGTACTTC. Translation gives CASSVGTPQGQETQYF.

This clone has a single count. The genes are TRBV19 and TRBJ1-4, with unresolved D. With 5 bases removed from V and 13 bases from J, the gap between germline ends came to 11 bases. Germline CDR1 and CDR2: LNHDA and SQIVND (reference sequence). CDR3 length: 11 residues. The CDR3 coding sequence is TGTGCCAGTAGTGAAGGGAGGCGACTGTTTTTT. Protein product: CASSEGRRLFF.

Many counts were recorded for this clone. The V call is TRBV5-6, the J call TRBJ1-1; 7 nucleotides align to TRBD1. From germline, CDR1 is SGHDT and CDR2 YYEEEE. Unmatched junction bases numbered 7, after V lost 7 bases and J lost 7 bases. The CDR3 is 12 residues long. In DNA, the CDR3 is TGTGCCAGCGCGGGACAGCCGAGTGAAGCTTTCTTT. Translated, it gives CASAGQPSEAFF.

V and J are TRBV19 and TRBJ1-5, with TRBD1 as a possible D gene (6 bases). This CDR3 spans 19 amino acids. CDR1 LNHDA and CDR2 SQIVND come from the germline V gene (reference sequence). With 0 bases removed from V and 1 base from J, the gap between germline ends came to 19 bases. This CDR3 is CASSIDPPTGFRSNQPQHF. The CDR3 DNA reads as TGTGCCAGTAGTATAGATCCCCCTACAGGGTTCCGAAGCAATCAGCCCCAGCATTTT.

This chain links TRBV5-6 with TRBJ1-5; the D gene is possibly TRBD1 (5 bases). The germline V gene has CDR1 SGHDT and CDR2 YYEEEE. The V end was cut by 1 base, the J end by 3 bases, with 8 bases between. The CDR3 extends over 14 amino acids. CDR3 sequence: CASSLRQHNQPQHF. The CDR3 nucleotides read TGTGCCAGCAGCTTGAGACAGCACAATCAGCCCCAGCATTTT.

The V call is TRBV7-9, the J call TRBJ1-2; D is perhaps TRBD1 (6 bases). The CDR3 spans 14 residues. Germline V gene lookup returns CDR1 SEHNR and CDR2 FQNEAQ (reference sequence). V gave up 6 bases and J gave up 2 bases, with 13 bases separating them. In DNA, the CDR3 is TGTGCCAGCAGGGCCATAGGGGGAAACTATGGCTACACCTTC. Its translation is CASRAIGGNYGYTF.

CDR3 residues: CASSPLLGAGGSYNEQFF. The CDR3 nucleotides read TGTGCCAGCAGCCCTCTCTTGGGCGCGGGAGGTTCCTACAATGAGCAGTTCTTC. V usage is TRBV11-2 and J usage is TRBJ2-1; 8 nucleotides line up with TRBD2. CDR3 size: 18 residues. CDR1 SGHAT and CDR2 FQNNGV come from the germline V gene. The junction had 13 bases not matched to a gene; V was cut back by 5 bases and J by 1 base.

This clone was detected a few times. The chain couples TRBV18 to TRBJ1-1, with D unclear. The CDR3 has 13 residues. From germline, CDR1 is KGHSH and CDR2 LQKENI. V gave up 2 bases and J gave up 3 bases, with 7 bases separating them. The DNA for the CDR3 is TGTGCCAGCTCACCATCGAGGGACACTGAAGCTTTCTTT. Encoded protein: CASSPSRDTEAFF.

The chain uses TRBV4-2 and TRBJ2-5, with D maybe TRBD2 (6 bases). The CDR3 length is 15 residues. V shed 4 bases and J shed 2 bases, with 14 bases lying between them. CDR1 and CDR2 from the germline V gene are LGHNA and YNFKEQ. The DNA of the CDR3 is TGTGCCAGCAGCCCCTGGGCAGGGACTCAAGAGACCCAGTACTTC. Protein sequence: CASSPWAGTQETQYF.

The rearrangement links TRBV14 to TRBJ2-5; 7 nucleotides agree with TRBD2. The germline V gene has CDR1 SGHDN and CDR2 FVKESK. The CDR3 is 15 amino acids. V trimming: 0 bases; J trimming: 7 bases; junction bases outside the gene matches: 8. The CDR3, as DNA: TGTGCCAGCAGCCAAGAAGGAGCGGGGCAGGGGACCCAGTACTTC. Its protein product is CASSQEGAGQGTQYF.

The chain couples TRBV19 to TRBJ1-2; no firm D call. Germline CDR1 LNHDA, CDR2 SQIVND (reference sequence). The CDR3 is made up of 12 amino acids. CDR3: CATQWSGYGYTF. The CDR3 nucleotides read TGTGCTACCCAATGGTCGGGGTATGGCTACACCTTC.

This clone was detected once. The chain joins TRBV12-5 to TRBJ2-2, with TRBD1 identical over 8 bases. Germline trimming cut 5 bases from V and 1 base from J; bases unmatched to any gene: 6. Germline V lookup: CDR1 LGHNT, CDR2 FRNRAP. CDR3 length: 16 amino acids. The CDR3 loop is CASGTRTGKNTGELFF. The CDR3 DNA follows: TGTGCTAGTGGTACTCGGACAGGGAAGAACACCGGGGAGCTGTTTTTT.

V is TRBV15 and J is TRBJ2-2; perhaps TRBD2 as D (6 bases). Germline-derived CDR1 and CDR2 are LNHNV and YYDKDF (reference sequence). The V end was cut by 1 base, the J end by 5 bases, with 14 bases between. The CDR3 runs to 16 residues. CDR3 in amino acids: CATSRVGGSRTGELFF. CDR3 nucleotide sequence: TGTGCCACCAGCAGAGTAGGAGGGAGTAGGACCGGGGAGCTGTTTTTT.

CDR3 sequence: CASSEVGGASGANVLTF. Here the CDR3 DNA reads TGTGCCAGCAGTGAGGTCGGGGGGGCCTCTGGGGCCAACGTCCTGACTTTC. The V and J genes are TRBV2 and TRBJ2-6, with 8 bases aligning to TRBD2. V lost 3 bases to trimming and J lost 0 bases; unmatched junction nucleotides: 4. The CDR3 runs 17 residues. Germline values: CDR1 SNHLY, CDR2 FYNNEI.

The chain couples TRBV19 to TRBJ1-1; tentative D call: TRBD1 (6 bases). V was pared by 1 base and J by 0 bases, with 18 bases between. The CDR3 is 18 residues long. In germline, CDR1 is LNHDA, CDR2 SQIVND (reference sequence). CDR3 bases: TGTGCCAGTAGTATAGCCCCAGGACAGCTCCCTTTGAACACTGAAGCTTTCTTT. Protein sequence: CASSIAPGQLPLNTEAFF.

This clone occurred a few times. This chain connects TRBV3-1 (or the pseudogene TRBV3-2) to TRBJ2-2, with 9 bases lining up with TRBD1. This CDR3 has 15 amino acids. Germline-derived CDR1 and CDR2 are LGHDT and YNNKEL (reference sequence). The V and J ends lost 4 bases and 6 bases, in that order; junction bases with no gene match: 6. Written as DNA, the CDR3 is TGTGCCAGCAGCCCATACAGGGACAGGGCCGGGGAGCTGTTTTTT. Protein: CASSPYRDRAGELFF.

The chain links TRBV3-1 (or the pseudogene TRBV3-2) to TRBJ1-5, with TRBD1 matching 9 bases. Germline-derived CDR1 and CDR2 are LGHDT and YNNKEL (reference sequence). Unmatched junction bases numbered 2, after V lost 5 bases and J lost 6 bases. The CDR3 has 13 residues. CDR3 loop: CASSTGGGQPQHF. CDR3 bases: TGTGCCAGCAGCACAGGGGGCGGTCAGCCCCAGCATTTT.

This clone was seen more than once but under ten times. This rearrangement joins TRBV12-5 to TRBJ2-1, with 7 bases identical to TRBD1. V lost 2 bases and J lost 6; bases outside the gene matches: 10. Germline V gives CDR1 LGHNT, CDR2 FRNRAP. This CDR3 has 16 amino acids. The CDR3 is CASGLSSGTVLNEQFF. The CDR3 DNA reads as TGTGCTAGTGGTTTGTCCTCCGGGACAGTACTCAATGAGCAGTTCTTC. Using reference TRBV12-5 and TRBJ2-1 for the parts outside the CDR3, the full variable domain is DARVTQTPRHKVTEMGQEVTMRCQPILGHNTVFWYRQTMMQGLELLAYFRNRAPLDDSGMPKDRFSAEMPDATLATLKIQPSEPRDSAVYFCASGLSSGTVLNEQFFGPGTRLTVL.

The genes are TRBV2 and TRBJ2-3; possibly TRBD1 for D (6 bases). The V end was cut by 5 bases, the J end by 2 bases, with 17 bases between. The CDR3 has 16 amino acids. Germline CDR1 and CDR2: SNHLY and FYNNEI. The CDR3 sequence: CASSRPSWTDTDTQYF. CDR3 DNA sequence: TGTGCCAGCAGTCGCCCGAGCTGGACAGACACAGATACGCAGTATTTT.

The genes are TRBV7-9 and TRBJ2-7; D may be TRBD1 (5 bases). There are 12 residues in the CDR3. V lost 5 bases and J 6 bases, leaving 11 bases between the germline ends. CDR1 and CDR2 from the germline V gene are SEHNR and FQNEAQ (reference sequence). The CDR3 loop reads CASSAGPFEQYF. The CDR3 DNA reads as TGTGCCAGCAGCGCAGGGCCCTTCGAGCAGTACTTC.

The chain carries TRBV18 and TRBJ2-7; 10 bases are shared with TRBD1. The junction had 7 bases not matched to a gene; V was cut back by 4 bases and J by 7 bases. In germline, CDR1 is KGHSH, CDR2 LQKENI. The CDR3 length is 14 residues. The chain's CDR3 is CASSLRQGAKEQYF. For the CDR3, the DNA is TGTGCCAGCTCACTCCGACAGGGGGCGAAAGAGCAGTACTTC.